A single sample gave rise to the 8 T cell receptor beta chains below, sequenced in a study of T cell responses to AZD1222 COVID-19 vaccine. Generated by immunoSEQ multiplex PCR, the TCRdb table keeps only in-frame clones and is missing some. Of roughly 130,000 clones in the sample, 70% to 90% are singletons; the top ten hold roughly 6%. The input for sequencing was peripheral blood, taken on day 0 of AZD1222 vaccination. The source of these receptors is an adult in good health.

The chain is built from TRBV6-2 or TRBV6-3 and TRBJ1-2, with D tentatively TRBD1 (6 bases). The CDR3 extends over 12 amino acids. In germline, CDR1 is MNHEY, CDR2 SVGEGT. Trimming cost V 5 bases and J 4 bases, with 8 bases left between them. CDR3: CASSKDSYGYTF. DNA for the CDR3: TGTGCCAGCAGTAAGGACAGCTATGGCTACACCTTC.

J is TRBJ2-7 and V is TRBV6-5; D is perhaps TRBD2 (5 bases). V was pared by 0 bases and J by 0 bases, with 12 bases between. The V gene's germline CDR1 is MNHEY and CDR2 SVGAGI. The CDR3 spans 16 residues. The CDR3 nucleotides read TGTGCCAGCAGTTACTCGAGAGGGTCCTCCTCCTACGAGCAGTACTTC. It encodes CASSYSRGSSSYEQYF.

This clone was seen a single time. The V and J genes are TRBV6-2 or TRBV6-3 and TRBJ1-1; the D is unclear. Trimming pared 2 bases from V and 1 base from J, leaving 11 bases between. The germline gives CDR1 MNHEY, CDR2 SVGEGT. This CDR3 has 15 residues. The CDR3 sequence is CASSYGRDRNTEAFF. Written as DNA, the CDR3 is TGTGCCAGCAGTTACGGGCGTGACCGGAACACTGAAGCTTTCTTT.

The rearrangement links TRBV15 to TRBJ1-5; D ambiguous. There are 14 residues in the CDR3. The V end was cut by 0 bases, the J end by 4 bases, with 7 bases between. The germline V gene encodes CDR1 LNHNV and CDR2 YYDKDF (reference sequence). DNA of the CDR3: TGTGCCACCAGCAGAGAGGGTAGAAATCAGCCCCAGCATTTT. Its protein product is CATSREGRNQPQHF.

J is TRBJ2-3 and V is TRBV4-1; perhaps TRBD1 as D (6 bases). Germline V gene sequence: CDR1 MGHRA, CDR2 YSYEKL. The CDR3 loop spans 16 amino acids. Trimming took 1 base from V and 3 from J, leaving 14 bases between them. CDR3 amino acids: CASSQVGRGATDTQYF. The CDR3 bases are TGCGCCAGCAGCCAAGTGGGCAGGGGAGCGACAGATACGCAGTATTTT.

The chain combines TRBV28 with TRBJ1-5, with D perhaps matching TRBD1 (5 bases). The CDR3 spans 14 residues. V was shortened by 6 bases and J by 11 bases, with 20 bases between the two germline ends. Germline V gene lookup returns CDR1 MDHEN and CDR2 SYDVKM. Here the CDR3 DNA reads TGTGCCAGCAGCCCTCCGGGGCTCCTCATGGCCCAGCATTTT. This sequence encodes CASSPPGLLMAQHF.

The J gene is TRBJ2-1, the V gene TRBV6-5; 7 bases are a match to TRBD2. There are 15 residues in the CDR3. Trimming cost V 10 bases and J 2 bases; bases outside gene matches: 11. Germline CDR1 and CDR2: MNHEY and SVGAGI. Here the CDR3 DNA reads TGTGCCACCTATGGCGGGAGAGTCCCCTACAATGAGCAGTTCTTC. This codes for CATYGGRVPYNEQFF.

This chain joins TRBV7-9 and TRBJ2-7, with a weak D call TRBD1 (5 bases). Germline values: CDR1 SEHNR, CDR2 FQNEAQ (reference sequence). This CDR3 region has 16 residues. The ends were cut back, 5 bases at V and 0 bases at J, with 17 bases in the middle. CDR3 DNA: TGTGCCAGCAGCAGACGAGGACAAGAAAGCTCCTACGAGCAGTACTTC. The encoded protein is CASSRRGQESSYEQYF.